This T cell receptor (beta chain) derives from a study of blood T cell repertoires in COVID-19. The overall study: The origin of the acute and convalescent COVID-19 samples was the United States, Italy and Spain.

Sequencing used immunoSEQ multiplex PCR; TCRdb keeps in-frame clones, though not all of them. Of about 160,000 clones listed, approximately 82% are singletons. The CDR3 covers 15 residues. The germline CDR1 and CDR2 sequences are SGHTA and FQGNSA. Trimming took off 1 base at V and 0 bases at J, with 4 bases between the two ends. Sequenced input: peripheral blood. This receptor was identified in a human donor with acute or convalescent COVID-19. The donor label of this sample is uncertain. The gene calls are TRBV7-2 and TRBJ1-6, with D unresolved. CDR3: CASSLVSSYNSPLHF. In DNA form, the CDR3 reads TGTGCCAGCAGCTTAGTCAGCTCCTATAATTCACCCCTCCACTTT.